The subject of this entry is one TCR beta chain. The data were taken from a study of sequential checkpoint blockade in melanoma. For the study at large: Patients were randomized 1:1 to nivolumab-then-ipilimumab or ipilimumab-then-nivolumab first-line. DNA from around 87 pretreatment tumor samples underwent TCRβ immunosequencing.

The CDR3 is made up of 16 amino acids. The germline CDR1 and CDR2 sequences are SGHNT and YENEEA. V gave up 5 bases and J gave up 0 bases, with 14 bases separating them. The sample's treatment: randomized to nivolumab then ipilimumab (arm A) or the reverse (arm B). Patients had received no earlier DNA-damaging chemotherapy. Profiled with immunoSEQ multiplex PCR; TCRdb holds only in-frame clones, not every one. The sample records approximately 20,000 clones, 25% to 35% being singletons. This chain joins TRBV11-3 and TRBJ2-1, with D possibly being TRBD2 (5 bases). This clonotype was obtained from a human donor with melanoma. The material sequenced was tumor tissue (inferred from file names), taken from a patient given nivolumab and ipilimumab in sequence. The CDR3 nucleotides read TGTGCCAGCAGCCCGTTGCGAGGGATCTCCTACAATGAGCAGTTCTTC. Its translation: CASSPLRGISYNEQFF.